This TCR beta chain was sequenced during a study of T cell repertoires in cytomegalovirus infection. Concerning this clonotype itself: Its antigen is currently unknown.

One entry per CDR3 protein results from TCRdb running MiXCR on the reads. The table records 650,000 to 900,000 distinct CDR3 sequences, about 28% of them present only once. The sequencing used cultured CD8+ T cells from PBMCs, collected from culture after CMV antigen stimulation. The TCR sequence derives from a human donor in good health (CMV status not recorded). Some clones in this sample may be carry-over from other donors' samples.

The CDR3 sequence: CASSNVGQVNTEAFF. CDR3 nucleotides: TGCGCCAGCTCGAACGTGGGGCAGGTGAACACTGAAGCTTTCTTT. This rearrangement joins TRBV5-1 to TRBJ1-1, with D maybe TRBD1 (5 bases). The germline gives CDR1 SGHRS, CDR2 YFSETQ. V lost 7 bases to trimming and J lost 0 bases, with 16 bases between them. The CDR3 extends over 15 amino acids.